This T cell receptor (beta chain) is drawn from a study of cytomegalovirus exposure and HLA in healthy donors. Study in general: Findings of an earlier analysis included more than 90 million unique TCR beta sequences from some 190 million T cells.

With respect to this clone: Its matching antigen is unknown.

There are 15 residues in the CDR3. V lost 4 bases and J 4 bases, leaving 15 bases between the germline ends. The germline V gene encodes CDR1 SGHKS and CDR2 YYEKEE (reference sequence). PCR was performed using 60 Vbeta and 13 Jbeta primers. Only in-frame clones appear in the TCRdb table, and some are missing; sequencing was by immunoSEQ multiplex PCR. The top ten hold 0.95% to 1.5% of the sample, which has about 120,000 clones, about 78% seen once. Study outcomes and limitations: A missense variant in DCLRE1C was later tied to TCR beta V- and J-gene trimming. There were some public TCRs occurring in many donors, but most TCR sequences were rare. The authors enumerated 164 TCR beta chains as linked to cytomegalovirus.

The sequenced material came from PBMCs. The V gene is TRBV5-5, the J gene TRBJ1-3, with D perhaps TRBD1 (5 bases). The sequence was obtained from a female donor in good health and CMV-seronegative. CDR3 sequence (DNA): TGTGCCAGCAGCCCGGGACTAATTAACGGAAACACCATATATTTT. The encoded protein is CASSPGLINGNTIYF.